This TCR beta chain was retrieved from a study of T cell responses to AZD1222 COVID-19 vaccine. The V gene's germline CDR1 is SGHRS and CDR2 YFSETQ. The CDR3 consists of 14 residues. With 0 bases removed from V and 2 bases from J, the gap between germline ends came to 7 bases. Sequencing used immunoSEQ multiplex PCR; TCRdb keeps in-frame clones, though not all of them. The repertoire includes about 160,000 clones, 90% of them detected once, and 3.2% sits in the top ten. This clone was recorded once. The clonotype comes from an adult who received the AZD1222 COVID-19 vaccine. This chain uses TRBV5-1 with TRBJ2-3; D call uncertain. Sample: peripheral blood, taken 28 days after the second AZD1222 dose. As DNA, the CDR3 is TGCGCCAGCAGCTTGGAGGGCCACACAGATACGCAGTATTTT. This codes for CASSLEGHTDTQYF. The full variable domain, in which reference TRBV5-1 and TRBJ2-3 provide the parts outside the CDR3, is KAGVTQTPRYLIKTRGQQVTLSCSPISGHRSVSWYQQTPGQGLQFLFEYFSETQRNKGNFPGRFSGRQFSNSRSEMNVSTLELGDSALYLCASSLEGHTDTQYFGPGTRLTVL.